Shown below are 11 T cell receptor beta chains from a single sample sequenced in a study of long-term antiretroviral therapy in people with HIV. Sequencing relied on immunoSEQ assay v3.0, run at survey level. Method: immunoSEQ multiplex PCR; TCRdb's copy keeps in-frame clones and lacks some. The sample gives fewer than 30,000 clones, roughly 80% of which show up once; about 5.7% is in the top ten. Material: unsorted PBMCs, obtained 0.7 years before starting antiretroviral therapy. These TCRs come from a man aged 30 to 45 with HIV.

This chain uses TRBV11-2 with TRBJ2-1, with 8 bases lining up with TRBD1. The CDR3 extends over 15 amino acids. The trim removed 2 bases at V and 9 bases at J, leaving 9 bases unmatched. The germline gives CDR1 SGHAT, CDR2 FQNNGV. The CDR3 protein is CASSLSRQGLGEQFF. The CDR3 coding sequence is TGTGCCAGCAGCTTATCGCGACAGGGGCTAGGTGAGCAGTTCTTC.

The CDR3 DNA sequence: TGTGCCACCGAAAGGGGATCGGGGGGCTCTGGGTACGAGCAGTACTTC. This sequence encodes CATERGSGGSGYEQYF. The rearrangement uses TRBV15 and TRBJ2-7, with a possible D match to TRBD2 (7 bases). Deletions cut 8 bases from V and 4 bases from J, with 24 bases between. CDR3 length equals 16 residues. Germline values: CDR1 LNHNV, CDR2 YYDKDF (reference sequence).

The V call is TRBV7-8, the J call TRBJ1-5; the match to TRBD1 covers 9 bases. The CDR3 loop spans 16 amino acids. The junction had 5 bases not matched to a gene; V was cut back by 3 bases and J by 2 bases. Per the germline V gene, CDR1 is SGHVS and CDR2 is FQNEAQ. CDR3 sequence: CASSFSDRGGNQPQHF. Written as DNA, the CDR3 is TGTGCCAGCAGCTTTTCGGACAGGGGAGGCAATCAGCCCCAGCATTTT.

The chain links TRBV19 to TRBJ2-5; D may be TRBD1 or TRBD2 (7 bases each). Germline V gives CDR1 LNHDA, CDR2 SQIVND (reference sequence). Trimming cost V 5 bases and J 5 bases, with 18 bases left between them. The CDR3 totals 15 residues. The CDR3 is CASSAPQGGAETQYF. Here the CDR3 DNA reads TGTGCCAGTAGTGCCCCCCAGGGGGGGGCTGAGACCCAGTACTTC.

This sequence joins TRBV6-1 and TRBJ2-1; tentative D call: TRBD2 (6 bases). V lost 3 bases, J lost 9 bases, and 9 bases lay in between. The length of the CDR3 is 12 residues. Germline lookup yields CDR1 MNHNS and CDR2 SASEGT. In nucleotides, the CDR3 is TGTGCCAGCAGTGACTGGGGAGGTGAGCAGTTCTTC. It is translated as CASSDWGGEQFF.

This rearrangement joins TRBV30 to TRBJ1-1; 7 nucleotides line up with TRBD1. The CDR3 sequence is 13 residues long. CDR1 is GTSNPN, CDR2 SVGIG, per germline (reference sequence). The trim removed 8 bases at V and 5 bases at J, leaving 11 bases unmatched. The CDR3 region has the DNA TGTGCCGGATACAGGGGATCTTGGACTGAAGCTTTCTTT. This translates into CAGYRGSWTEAFF.

As DNA, the CDR3 is TGTGCCAGCATGACAGGGAGCTATGGCTACACCTTC. This gives the protein CASMTGSYGYTF. The chain combines TRBV6-5 with TRBJ1-2; 7 positions agree with TRBD1. The CDR3 is made up of 12 amino acids. V lost 7 bases and J lost 4; bases outside the gene matches: 3. Germline-derived CDR1 and CDR2 are MNHEY and SVGAGI.

The genes are TRBV6-5 and TRBJ1-5, with D perhaps matching TRBD1 (5 bases). The CDR3 totals 13 residues. Deletions cut 5 bases from V and 5 bases from J, with 10 bases between. Germline lookup yields CDR1 MNHEY and CDR2 SVGAGI. As DNA, the CDR3 is TGTGCCAGCAGTCGGGACTTTGATCAGCCCCAGCATTTT. This encodes CASSRDFDQPQHF.

The chain has TRBV27 and TRBJ1-4, with D possibly matching TRBD1 (6 bases). This CDR3 is 15 amino acids long. Germline V gene sequence: CDR1 MNHEY, CDR2 SMNVEV (reference sequence). Trimming left V 5 bases short and J 4 bases short, with 14 bases between. CDR3 sequence reads: CASSPLDSYNEKLFF. As DNA, the CDR3 is TGTGCCAGCAGTCCGTTGGACAGCTATAATGAAAAACTGTTTTTT.

The V gene is TRBV19, the J gene TRBJ1-1, with D unresolved. The CDR3 has 13 residues. Trimming took 5 bases from V and 4 from J, leaving 11 bases between them. The germline gives CDR1 LNHDA, CDR2 SQIVND (reference sequence). The CDR3 sequence: CASSGFLSTEAFF. CDR3 DNA sequence: TGTGCCAGTAGTGGCTTTTTGTCCACTGAAGCTTTCTTT.

The chain is built from TRBV2 and TRBJ2-3; TRBD2 might be the D (6 bases). The CDR3 covers 14 residues. Germline V lookup: CDR1 SNHLY, CDR2 FYNNEI. Trimming removed 0 bases from V and 6 bases from J, with 10 bases in between. CDR3 in amino acids: CASSEASGVDTQYF. CDR3 DNA sequence: TGTGCCAGCAGTGAAGCATCGGGGGTGGATACGCAGTATTTT.